Below are 29 T cell receptor beta chains sequenced from a single sample in a study of blood T cell repertoires in COVID-19. Libraries were prepared by immunoSEQ multiplex PCR; TCRdb keeps only in-frame clonotypes and omits some of them. The sample carries 20,000 to 30,000 clones, approximately 94% recorded once. Sample: peripheral blood. The source is a woman in her 50s with active COVID-19.

The chain links TRBV7-9 to TRBJ2-1; 7 nucleotides agree with TRBD1. The germline CDR1 and CDR2 sequences are SEHNR and FQNEAQ (reference sequence). J gave up 0 bases and V 11 bases, and 10 bases lay outside the gene matches. The CDR3 consists of 15 residues. The CDR3 loop reads CARQTGLSSYNEQFF. DNA for the CDR3: TGTGCCCGCCAGACAGGGTTAAGCTCCTACAATGAGCAGTTCTTC.

V gene TRBV3-1 (or the pseudogene TRBV3-2) combines with J gene TRBJ1-4, with TRBD1 identical over 7 bases. J gave up 8 bases and V 4 bases, and 10 bases lay outside the gene matches. Germline V gene data show CDR1 as LGHDT and CDR2 as YNNKEL (reference sequence). The CDR3 length is 15 residues. The CDR3: CASSLRTGGAEKLFF. The CDR3 coding sequence is TGTGCCAGCAGCCTCAGGACAGGTGGGGCGGAAAAACTGTTTTTT.

The chain couples TRBV19 to TRBJ2-7; 10 bases fit TRBD1. The CDR3 has 15 amino acids. Germline lookup yields CDR1 LNHDA and CDR2 SQIVND (reference sequence). V was pared by 5 bases and J by 2 bases, with 6 bases of the junction left unmatched. CDR3 in amino acids: CASSQTGTGAYEQYV. CDR3 bases: TGTGCCAGTAGTCAAACCGGGACAGGGGCCTACGAGCAGTACGTC.

The gene calls are TRBV4-1 and TRBJ1-1, with D unclear. Germline assignment: CDR1 MGHRA and CDR2 YSYEKL. The CDR3 consists of 15 residues. V shed 1 base and J shed 1 base, with 10 bases lying between them. The CDR3 loop is CASSQGAHWNTEAFF. The DNA of the CDR3 is TGCGCCAGCAGCCAAGGGGCACATTGGAACACTGAAGCTTTCTTT.

This chain joins TRBV3-1 (or the pseudogene TRBV3-2) and TRBJ1-5, with D uncertain. V was cut by 1 base and J by 7 bases, with 8 bases left in between. The CDR3 is 13 residues long. The germline CDR1 and CDR2 sequences are LGHDT and YNNKEL (reference sequence). CDR3 DNA sequence: TGTGCCAGCAGCCAAGCGGAGGACCAGCCCCAGCATTTT. Protein product: CASSQAEDQPQHF.

The V call is TRBV25-1, the J call TRBJ2-7; 7 bases line up with TRBD1. Germline values: CDR1 MGHDK, CDR2 SYGVNS. This CDR3 contains 15 residues. V was clipped by 0 bases and J by 7 bases; unmatched bases: 9. CDR3 protein: CASSEYHRGLGEQYF. The CDR3 DNA reads TGTGCCAGCAGTGAATACCATAGGGGGCTGGGGGAGCAGTACTTC.

The chain joins TRBV15 to TRBJ1-1; weak D call: TRBD1 (6 bases). Looked up from germline, CDR1 is LNHNV and CDR2 is YYDKDF (reference sequence). This CDR3 is built from 15 residues. Between the trimmed V and J ends, which lost 0 bases and 6 bases, there was a span of 14 bases. In DNA, the CDR3 is TGTGCCACCAGCAGAGATCGCGGGGGGCCGGCTGAAGCTTTCTTT. Translation gives CATSRDRGGPAEAFF. Drawing the rest from reference TRBV15 and TRBJ1-1, the complete variable domain is DAMVIQNPRYQVTQFGKPVTLSCSQTLNHNVMYWYQQKSSQAPKLLFHYYDKDFNNEADTPDNFQSRRPNTSFCFLDIRSPGLGDTAMYLCATSRDRGGPAEAFFGQGTRLTVV.

The chain uses TRBV23-1 and TRBJ2-2, with 9 bases identical to TRBD1. TRBV23-1 is sorted into the ORF group, with uncertain function. The CDR3 is made up of 14 amino acids. V gave up 7 bases and J gave up 6 bases; unmatched junction bases: 6. Here the CDR3 reads CASKWTGDPGELFF. Written as DNA, the CDR3 is TGCGCCAGCAAATGGACAGGGGACCCCGGGGAGCTGTTTTTT.

V is TRBV27 and J is TRBJ2-3; D perhaps matches TRBD2 (5 bases). The CDR3 covers 14 residues. V was clipped by 3 bases and J by 4 bases, with 11 bases between them. Germline CDR1 reads MNHEY; CDR2 reads SMNVEV (reference sequence). Here the CDR3 DNA reads TGTGCCAGCAGTTTCCGGTCGGAGGCAGATACGCAGTATTTT. This codes for CASSFRSEADTQYF.

The CDR3 region is CASSPPFTGTSGHDPETQYF. CDR3 bases: TGTGCCAGCAGCCCGCCCTTCACCGGGACTAGCGGCCATGACCCAGAGACCCAGTACTTC. The rearrangement links TRBV3-1 (or the pseudogene TRBV3-2) to TRBJ2-5; 11 bases are a match to TRBD2. This CDR3 has 20 residues. V lost 4 bases, J lost 4 bases, and 20 bases stayed unmatched. Germline CDR1 LGHDT, CDR2 YNNKEL (reference sequence).

This clone showed up just a few times. The J gene is TRBJ1-6, the V gene TRBV25-1; D gene unclear. The length of the CDR3 is 13 residues. Germline CDR1 and CDR2: MGHDK and SYGVNS. Between the trimmed V and J ends, which lost 1 base and 15 bases, there was a span of 13 bases. CDR3 loop: CASSEWVVGGLHF. In DNA, the CDR3 is TGTGCCAGCAGTGAATGGGTAGTAGGAGGCCTCCACTTT.

The chain is built from TRBV6-1 and TRBJ2-6; D might be TRBD1 (6 bases). Germline V CDR1 and CDR2: MNHNS, SASEGT. The CDR3 loop spans 16 amino acids. The V end lost 4 bases, the J end lost 0 bases, and 10 bases lay between the germline ends. CDR3 residues: CASSGRTVSGANVLTF. Here the CDR3 DNA reads TGTGCCAGCAGTGGAAGGACAGTCTCTGGGGCCAACGTCCTGACTTTC.

The V call is TRBV20-1, the J call TRBJ1-5; D is unresolved. Deletions cut 3 bases from V and 2 bases from J, with 8 bases between. CDR3 length: 13 amino acids. Germline CDR1 DFQATT, CDR2 SNEGSKA (reference sequence). Here the CDR3 DNA reads TGCAGTGCTAGTTCCCGGGGCAATCAGCCCCAGCATTTT. It specifies CSASSRGNQPQHF.

The genes are TRBV12-5 and TRBJ1-3; TRBD1 matches 10 bases. Trimming cost V 6 bases and J 1 base; bases outside gene matches: 12. Germline CDR1 reads LGHNT; CDR2 reads FRNRAP. The CDR3 totals 18 residues. CDR3 amino acids: CASGHRDRGPLSGNTIYF. For the CDR3, the DNA is TGTGCTAGTGGCCACCGGGACAGGGGCCCTCTTTCTGGAAACACCATATATTTT.

This clone turned up a few times. The chain employs TRBV24-1 and TRBJ2-1, with TRBD2 identical over 11 bases. After removal of 8 bases from V and 6 bases from J, the junction contained 2 bases not matched to a gene. The germline CDR1 and CDR2 sequences are KGHDR and SFDVKD. CDR3 length: 13 amino acids. The CDR3 protein is CATNLAGGNEQFF. The CDR3 bases are TGTGCCACCAACCTAGCGGGAGGCAATGAGCAGTTCTTC.

The chain recombines TRBV7-9 with TRBJ2-1; D is possibly TRBD2 (6 bases). Trimming stripped 5 bases from V and 4 bases from J, with 18 bases between. Germline loops: CDR1 SEHNR, CDR2 FQNEAQ (reference sequence). The CDR3 totals 16 residues. CDR3 DNA sequence: TGTGCCAGCAGCCCTCCGGGGGTAGCCAATTACAATGAGCAGTTCTTC. Translating gives CASSPPGVANYNEQFF.

V gene TRBV7-6 combines with J gene TRBJ2-3; 7 bases match TRBD1. The V segment lost 2 bases and the J segment 4 bases; nucleotides outside the gene matches: 9. The CDR3 loop spans 16 amino acids. The germline gives CDR1 SGHVS, CDR2 FNYEAQ. The CDR3 DNA is TGTGCCAGCAGCTTACTAGACAGGGCTAACGCAGATACGCAGTATTTT. It is translated as CASSLLDRANADTQYF.

V usage is TRBV12-5 and J usage is TRBJ2-2; no clear D gene. This CDR3 is 15 amino acids long. Per the germline V gene, CDR1 is LGHNT and CDR2 is FRNRAP. Trimming removed 2 bases at V and 0 bases at J, with 7 bases between. CDR3 in DNA: TGTGCTAGTGGTTTGTGGCCTGCGAACACCGGGGAGCTGTTTTTT. Translating it yields CASGLWPANTGELFF.

The rearrangement links TRBV5-1 to TRBJ1-1, with 12 bases lining up with TRBD1. This CDR3 is built from 17 residues. The germline V gene has CDR1 SGHRS and CDR2 YFSETQ. J lost 6 bases, V lost 0 bases, and 9 bases had no gene match. The CDR3 reads CASSLGDRGLVSSEAFF. The DNA of the CDR3 is TGCGCCAGCAGCTTGGGGGACAGGGGGCTCGTCTCGTCTGAAGCTTTCTTT.

The CDR3 DNA is TGTGCCAGCAGCTTCTCAGGGGACACTGAAGCTTTCTTT. Residues: CASSFSGDTEAFF. V usage is TRBV7-9 and J usage is TRBJ1-1, with D tentatively TRBD1 (6 bases). V shed 3 bases and J shed 3 bases, with 8 bases lying between them. This CDR3 has 13 residues. The germline V gene has CDR1 SEHNR and CDR2 FQNEAQ (reference sequence).

V gene TRBV7-3 combines with J gene TRBJ2-1; a weak D match, TRBD1 (5 bases). Germline-derived CDR1 and CDR2 are SGHTA and FQGTGA. Trimming pared 5 bases from V and 4 bases from J, leaving 21 bases between. The CDR3 covers 17 residues. CDR3 loop: CASSPRYGQGHYNEQFF. The CDR3 DNA reads as TGTGCCAGCAGCCCCCGGTATGGACAAGGACATTACAATGAGCAGTTCTTC.

The V gene is TRBV27, the J gene TRBJ1-1; 9 positions agree with TRBD1. CDR3 length equals 13 residues. Germline values: CDR1 MNHEY, CDR2 SMNVEV (reference sequence). The V gene end was trimmed by 7 bases and the J gene end by 4 bases; junction bases not matched to a gene: 4. This CDR3 reads CASTPGQGTEAFF. The DNA of the CDR3 is TGTGCCAGCACCCCGGGACAGGGCACTGAAGCTTTCTTT.

This clone is a singleton in its sample. The rearrangement uses TRBV28 and TRBJ1-2, with 9 bases that match TRBD1. The CDR3 runs 14 residues. Germline assignment: CDR1 MDHEN and CDR2 SYDVKM. Losses at the gene ends were 8 bases for V and 9 bases for J; bases not matched to a gene: 13. CDR3 region: CASGTGGAGSSYTF. As DNA, the CDR3 is TGTGCCAGCGGCACAGGGGGCGCTGGGTCTAGCTACACCTTC.

The chain employs TRBV7-6 and TRBJ1-1; unclear D gene. The CDR3 totals 13 residues. CDR1 is SGHVS, CDR2 FNYEAQ, per germline. V lost 5 bases, J lost 3 bases, and 10 bases lay in between. CDR3 sequence: CASSRPEDTEAFF. DNA of the CDR3: TGTGCCAGCAGCCGCCCCGAGGACACTGAAGCTTTCTTT.

The CDR3 reads CASSRSTSGTQETQYF. CDR3 sequence (DNA): TGCGCCAGCAGCCGTTCGACTAGCGGGACCCAAGAGACCCAGTACTTC. V is TRBV5-1 and J is TRBJ2-5; 11 bases are shared with TRBD2. The V segment lost 4 bases and the J segment 1 base; nucleotides outside the gene matches: 6. Germline CDR1 and CDR2: SGHRS and YFSETQ. This CDR3 has 16 amino acids. The whole variable domain, remainder taken from reference TRBV5-1 and TRBJ2-5, is KAGVTQTPRYLIKTRGQQVTLSCSPISGHRSVSWYQQTPGQGLQFLFEYFSETQRNKGNFPGRFSGRQFSNSRSEMNVSTLELGDSALYLCASSRSTSGTQETQYFGPGTRLLVL.

A note on this clone: This same CDR3 is encoded by further DNA sequences in the sample. V gene TRBV19 combines with J gene TRBJ1-2; D unresolved. The V end lost 6 bases, the J end lost 5 bases, and 10 bases lay between the germline ends. The CDR3 has 12 residues. Germline lookup yields CDR1 LNHDA and CDR2 SQIVND (reference sequence). CDR3 amino acids: CASSGRGYGYTF. For the CDR3, the DNA is TGTGCCAGTAGCGGCCGCGGGTATGGCTACACCTTC.

The chain recombines TRBV28 with TRBJ1-5; tentative D call: TRBD1 (6 bases). Trimming pared 1 base from V and 5 bases from J, leaving 15 bases between. Germline CDR1 and CDR2: MDHEN and SYDVKM. The CDR3 has 16 residues. Here the CDR3 reads CASSLLPGGADQPQHF. CDR3 sequence (DNA): TGTGCCAGCAGTTTATTGCCCGGGGGGGCGGATCAGCCCCAGCATTTT.

The chain carries TRBV6-5 and TRBJ2-7, with 7 positions matching TRBD2. Germline V CDR1 and CDR2: MNHEY, SVGAGI. With 0 bases clipped from V and 3 bases from J, the junction kept 5 bases outside the gene matches. The CDR3 contains 15 residues. This CDR3 reads CASSYSWEGRYEQYF. DNA of the CDR3: TGTGCCAGCAGTTACTCGTGGGAGGGTCGCTACGAGCAGTACTTC.

The chain couples TRBV6-5 to TRBJ2-7, with 10 positions matching TRBD1. V was pared by 10 bases and J by 3 bases, with 6 bases of the junction left unmatched. Germline CDR1 is MNHEY and CDR2 is SVGAGI. The CDR3 extends over 13 amino acids. The CDR3: CATLGQGRYEQYV. CDR3 nucleotide sequence: TGTGCCACCCTGGGACAGGGGCGCTACGAGCAGTACGTC.